A single sample is the source of the 26 T cell receptor beta chains below, sequenced in a study of cytomegalovirus exposure and HLA in healthy donors. The PCR had 60 Vbeta and 13 Jbeta primers. Sequencing used immunoSEQ multiplex PCR; TCRdb keeps in-frame clones, though not all of them. The sample lists approximately 120,000 clones; over 70% were seen once. Input material: PBMCs. The receptors shown here come from a woman in her fifties or sixties in good health and CMV-seronegative.

The genes are TRBV5-1 and TRBJ1-4; D remains unclear. From germline, CDR1 is SGHRS and CDR2 YFSETQ. CDR3 length equals 14 residues. The V end was cut by 1 base, the J end by 4 bases, with 8 bases between. The CDR3 bases are TGCGCCAGCAGCTTGAGAACAGATAATGAAAAACTGTTTTTT. Translated: CASSLRTDNEKLFF. The full variable domain, with the rest looked up from reference TRBV5-1 and TRBJ1-4, is KAGVTQTPRYLIKTRGQQVTLSCSPISGHRSVSWYQQTPGQGLQFLFEYFSETQRNKGNFPGRFSGRQFSNSRSEMNVSTLELGDSALYLCASSLRTDNEKLFFGSGTQLSVL.

This clone appeared a single time. The chain combines TRBV5-4 with TRBJ2-1; a weak D match, TRBD1 (6 bases). This CDR3 has 16 amino acids. CDR1 is SGHNT, CDR2 YYREEE, per germline (reference sequence). V was clipped by 4 bases and J by 0 bases, with 14 bases between them. The CDR3 DNA reads TGTGCCAGCAGCCGACAGGTATCGGGCTCCTACAATGAGCAGTTCTTC. Its translation: CASSRQVSGSYNEQFF.

CDR3 residues: CASSLFRGRHQPQHF. CDR3 coding DNA: TGTGCCAGCAGTTTATTCAGGGGGCGGCATCAGCCCCAGCATTTT. The chain employs TRBV27 and TRBJ1-5; 8 nucleotides line up with TRBD1. The V gene's germline CDR1 is MNHEY and CDR2 SMNVEV (reference sequence). This CDR3 contains 15 residues. V was clipped by 1 base and J by 5 bases; unmatched bases: 4.

The chain combines TRBV15 with TRBJ2-5; a weak D match, TRBD2 (5 bases). V lost 3 bases and J lost 3, with 14 bases in between. Germline assignment: CDR1 LNHNV and CDR2 YYDKDF (reference sequence). This CDR3 region has 15 residues. In DNA, the CDR3 is TGTGCCACCAGCAGCAATGGAGCGGTAAAAGAGACCCAGTACTTC. Its protein is CATSSNGAVKETQYF. The variable domain in full, with the rest retrieved from reference TRBV15 and TRBJ2-5, is DAMVIQNPRYQVTQFGKPVTLSCSQTLNHNVMYWYQQKSSQAPKLLFHYYDKDFNNEADTPDNFQSRRPNTSFCFLDIRSPGLGDTAMYLCATSSNGAVKETQYFGPGTRLLVL.

This clone appeared a few times. The CDR3, as DNA: TGTGCCAGCAGCTTATTCGTGGCTCAGAACACTGAAGCTTTCTTT. This sequence encodes CASSLFVAQNTEAFF. V gene TRBV7-9 combines with J gene TRBJ1-1, with D hard to call. The CDR3 has 15 residues. Trimming removed 2 bases at V and 1 base at J, with 11 bases between. Germline lookup yields CDR1 SEHNR and CDR2 FQNEAQ (reference sequence).

V and J are TRBV28 and TRBJ2-3; D is ambiguous. With 0 bases removed from V and 4 bases from J, the gap between germline ends came to 14 bases. The CDR3 extends over 16 amino acids. In germline, CDR1 is MDHEN, CDR2 SYDVKM. The CDR3 region is CASSLWRNLDPDTQYF. The CDR3 DNA follows: TGTGCCAGCAGTTTATGGCGTAACCTAGATCCAGATACGCAGTATTTT.

This chain uses TRBV28 with TRBJ1-5; D possibly corresponds to TRBD1 (6 bases). The CDR3 contains 14 residues. Trimming shortened V by 1 base and J by 10 bases, and 14 bases separated the two germline ends. The germline V gene has CDR1 MDHEN and CDR2 SYDVKM. CDR3 region: CASSLSGGGIPQHF. As DNA, the CDR3 is TGTGCCAGCAGTTTATCGGGGGGGGGCATTCCCCAGCATTTT.

This chain links TRBV27 with TRBJ2-7; 9 nucleotides agree with TRBD2. Trimming cost V 3 bases and J 3 bases; bases outside gene matches: 3. Germline values: CDR1 MNHEY, CDR2 SMNVEV (reference sequence). The CDR3 consists of 14 residues. In DNA form, the CDR3 reads TGTGCCAGCAGTTTGCGGGAGGGCTTCTACGAGCAGTACTTC. This translates into CASSLREGFYEQYF.

The V and J genes are TRBV28 and TRBJ2-5; 7 nucleotides match TRBD1. The CDR3 extends over 14 amino acids. Germline trimming cut 3 bases from V and 4 bases from J; bases unmatched to any gene: 5. Germline values: CDR1 MDHEN, CDR2 SYDVKM. In nucleotides, the CDR3 is TGTGCCAGCAGTTTGACAGGGATGGGAGAGACCCAGTACTTC. It specifies CASSLTGMGETQYF.

The J gene is TRBJ1-3, the V gene TRBV6-5, with D maybe TRBD1 (5 bases). V shed 2 bases and J shed 0 bases, with 8 bases lying between them. The CDR3 totals 15 residues. Germline V lookup: CDR1 MNHEY, CDR2 SVGAGI. The DNA for the CDR3 is TGTGCCAGCAGTTACCAGGGTAACTCTGGAAACACCATATATTTT. This gives the protein CASSYQGNSGNTIYF.

This clone was seen only once. The chain combines TRBV7-2 with TRBJ2-5; 12 bases match TRBD2. The CDR3 totals 15 residues. V was clipped by 6 bases and J by 5 bases; unmatched bases: 7. Germline V gene data show CDR1 as SGHTA and CDR2 as FQGNSA. The CDR3 nucleotides are TGTGCCAGCAGGTTCGGACTAGCGGGACGCGAGACCCAGTACTTC. This gives the protein CASRFGLAGRETQYF.

The rearrangement joins TRBV19 to TRBJ2-1; the D is unclear. Germline CDR1 reads LNHDA; CDR2 reads SQIVND (reference sequence). This CDR3 is built from 15 residues. V was clipped by 3 bases and J by 4 bases, with 13 bases between them. The CDR3: CASSMFLENYNEQFF. The CDR3, as DNA: TGTGCCAGTAGTATGTTTCTAGAGAATTACAATGAGCAGTTCTTC.

This chain uses TRBV7-2 with TRBJ2-1, with a tentative D call TRBD2 (6 bases). V gave up 6 bases and J gave up 4 bases, with 10 bases separating them. Germline CDR1 is SGHTA and CDR2 is FQGNSA. CDR3 size: 13 residues. This CDR3 reads CASSSGVYNEQFF. The CDR3 DNA is TGTGCCAGCAGTAGCGGAGTGTACAATGAGCAGTTCTTC.

In DNA form, the CDR3 reads TGTGCCAGCAGCGGGGCAAGCTCCTACAATGAGCAGTTCTTC. Translation: CASSGASSYNEQFF. V usage is TRBV9 and J usage is TRBJ2-1, with D uncertain. Germline CDR1 is SGDLS and CDR2 is YYNGEE. V was cut by 3 bases and J by 0 bases, with 7 bases left in between. The CDR3 covers 14 residues. Full variable domain (outside the CDR3, taken from reference TRBV9 and TRBJ2-1): DSGVTQTPKHLITATGQRVTLRCSPRSGDLSVYWYQQSLDQGLQFLIQYYNGEERAKGNILERFSAQQFPDLHSELNLSSLELGDSALYFCASSGASSYNEQFFGPGTRLTVL.

This clone was counted a few times. The chain couples TRBV9 to TRBJ1-1; D may be TRBD1 (6 bases). The ends were cut back, 0 bases at V and 1 base at J, with 16 bases in the middle. CDR1 and CDR2 (germline): SGDLS, YYNGEE. The CDR3 contains 17 residues. The CDR3 sequence: CASSVEGGWGENTEAFF. CDR3 nucleotides: TGTGCCAGCAGCGTAGAGGGGGGGTGGGGCGAGAACACTGAAGCTTTCTTT.

The rearrangement joins TRBV7-2 to TRBJ2-1; 7 bases agree with TRBD2. Germline V gives CDR1 SGHTA, CDR2 FQGNSA. The CDR3 is made up of 12 amino acids. J was trimmed by 7 bases and V by 3 bases; bases with no gene match: 0. The CDR3 spells CASSFSGNEQFF. CDR3 DNA: TGTGCCAGCAGCTTTAGCGGGAATGAGCAGTTCTTC.

The rearrangement joins TRBV4-3 to TRBJ2-3; 7 bases map to TRBD1. CDR1 is LGHNA and CDR2 is YSLEER in the germline V gene. V gave up 1 base and J gave up 2 bases; unmatched junction bases: 3. The CDR3 runs to 15 residues. As DNA, the CDR3 is TGCGCCAGCAGCCAAGGGACAGGAGCCACAGATACGCAGTATTTT. Protein product: CASSQGTGATDTQYF.

J is TRBJ2-2 and V is TRBV13, with 7 bases identical to TRBD2. Germline V CDR1 and CDR2: PRHDT, FYEKMQ (reference sequence). V trimming: 2 bases; J trimming: 3 bases; junction bases outside the gene matches: 3. CDR3 length: 15 amino acids. The CDR3 reads CASSLRGDYTGELFF. CDR3 nucleotide sequence: TGTGCCAGCAGCTTACGGGGGGATTACACCGGGGAGCTGTTTTTT.

The chain uses TRBV7-9 and TRBJ2-7; no clear D. This CDR3 region has 12 residues. Trimming left V 2 bases short and J 7 bases short, with 9 bases between. The V gene's germline CDR1 is SEHNR and CDR2 FQNEAQ (reference sequence). The CDR3 is CASSLSSLEQYF. CDR3 coding DNA: TGTGCCAGCAGCTTATCGTCTCTGGAGCAGTACTTC. Complete variable domain (other parts from reference TRBV7-9 and TRBJ2-7): DTGVSQNPRHKITKRGQNVTFRCDPISEHNRLYWYRQTLGQGPEFLTYFQNEAQLEKSRLLSDRFSAERPKGSFSTLEIQRTEQGDSAMYLCASSLSSLEQYFGPGTRLTVT.

J is TRBJ1-5 and V is TRBV6-1; D may be TRBD1 (6 bases). The CDR3 has 16 amino acids. V shed 3 bases and J shed 2 bases, with 14 bases lying between them. CDR1 is MNHNS, CDR2 SASEGT, per germline. CDR3 in amino acids: CASSDDGGAGNQPQHF. In nucleotides, the CDR3 is TGTGCCAGCAGTGACGATGGGGGCGCGGGCAATCAGCCCCAGCATTTT.

This sequence joins TRBV30 and TRBJ1-1, with a possible D match to TRBD1 (5 bases). There are 12 residues in the CDR3. In germline, CDR1 is GTSNPN, CDR2 SVGIG (reference sequence). With 4 bases removed from V and 6 bases from J, the gap between germline ends came to 12 bases. The CDR3 reads CAWTIWGAEAFF. The DNA of the CDR3 is TGTGCCTGGACAATTTGGGGCGCTGAAGCTTTCTTT.

This clone was seen just once. CDR3: CASSLGQTDTQYF. The CDR3, as DNA: TGCGCCAGCAGCTTAGGACAGACAGATACGCAGTATTTT. The rearrangement links TRBV5-1 to TRBJ2-3; D possibly corresponds to TRBD1 (6 bases). From germline, CDR1 is SGHRS and CDR2 YFSETQ. V gave up 2 bases and J gave up 3 bases, with 7 bases separating them. This CDR3 spans 13 amino acids.

The rearrangement uses TRBV28 and TRBJ2-2; 10 positions match TRBD1. Germline V gene lookup returns CDR1 MDHEN and CDR2 SYDVKM. The length of the CDR3 is 15 residues. Losses at the gene ends were 5 bases for V and 4 bases for J; bases not matched to a gene: 4. In DNA form, the CDR3 reads TGTGCCAGCAGTGACAGGGGGCTTGTCACCGGGGAGCTGTTTTTT. Residues: CASSDRGLVTGELFF.

V is TRBV7-8 and J is TRBJ2-5, with 11 bases that match TRBD2. The last part of the DNA fits TRBJ2-7 better; the J call may be wrong. CDR1 is SGHVS and CDR2 is FQNEAQ in the germline V gene. The CDR3 is 15 residues long. The CDR3 is CASSPTSGITYEQYF. The CDR3 DNA is TGTGCCAGCAGCCCGACTAGCGGGATAACCTACGAGCAGTACTTC.

The chain carries TRBV5-1 and TRBJ2-1; TRBD2 agrees at 8 bases. V lost 0 bases and J lost 4; bases outside the gene matches: 6. Germline loops: CDR1 SGHRS, CDR2 YFSETQ. The CDR3 has 16 amino acids. This CDR3 is CASSLEDGREYNEQFF. The DNA of the CDR3 is TGCGCCAGCAGCTTGGAGGACGGGAGGGAATACAATGAGCAGTTCTTC.

The chain uses TRBV7-9 and TRBJ2-1, with TRBD2 matching 8 bases. This CDR3 has 15 residues. The J segment lost 3 bases and the V segment lost 2 bases, leaving 3 bases of the junction unmatched. From germline, CDR1 is SEHNR and CDR2 FQNEAQ (reference sequence). The CDR3 DNA reads TGTGCCAGCAGCTTACCTACTAGCGGCTACAATGAGCAGTTCTTC. Its protein product is CASSLPTSGYNEQFF.